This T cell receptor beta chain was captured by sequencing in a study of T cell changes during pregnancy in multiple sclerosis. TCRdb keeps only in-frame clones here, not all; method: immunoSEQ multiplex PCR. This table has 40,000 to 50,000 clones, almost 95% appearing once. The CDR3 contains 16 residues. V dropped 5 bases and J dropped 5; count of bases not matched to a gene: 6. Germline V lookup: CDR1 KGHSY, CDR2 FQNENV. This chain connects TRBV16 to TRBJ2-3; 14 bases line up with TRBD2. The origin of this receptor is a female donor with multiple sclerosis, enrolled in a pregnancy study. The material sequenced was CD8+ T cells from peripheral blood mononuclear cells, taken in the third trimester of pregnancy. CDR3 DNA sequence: TGTGCCAGCAGCGCCGGGACTAGCGGGAGCCAAGATACGCAGTATTTT. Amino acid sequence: CASSAGTSGSQDTQYF. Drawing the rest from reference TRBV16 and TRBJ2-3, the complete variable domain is GEEVAQTPKHLVRGEGQKAKLYCAPIKGHSYVFWYQQVLKNEFKFLISFQNENVFDETGMPKERFSAKCLPNSPCSLEIQATKLEDSAVYFCASSAGTSGSQDTQYFGPGTRLTVL.